This TCR beta chain was identified during a study of cytomegalovirus exposure and HLA in healthy donors. Study-wide points: The authors listed approximately 150 TCR beta chains as cytomegalovirus-associated. In vitro, three CMV-associated chains proved specific for CMV antigens. According to a subsequent analysis, TCR clusters from the first cohort were inclined to appear together in the 100 to 150 validation repertoires.

Using immunoSEQ multiplex PCR, the repertoire was profiled, and TCRdb retains in-frame clones only, with some absent. The sample includes 150,000 to 180,000 clones, 75% to 90% seen only once; the top ten take 20% to 25%. The donors formed part of the approximately 130-subject validation cohort, distinct from the roughly 620-subject first cohort. Concerning this clone itself: Antigen unknown.

CDR1 is MGHRA, CDR2 YSYEKL, per germline. V shed 3 bases, J shed 4 bases, and the junction held 4 bases outside the gene matches. CDR3 length: 16 amino acids. The chain is built from TRBV4-1 and TRBJ2-1; 12 bases fit TRBD2. This TCR came from a man aged 18 to 30 in good health and CMV-seropositive. Sequencing used PBMCs. The CDR3 sequence is CASSHLLAGGYNEQFF. The CDR3 DNA is TGCGCCAGCAGCCATTTACTAGCGGGGGGTTACAATGAGCAGTTCTTC.